The rows below give T cell receptor beta chains drawn from one sample of a study of blood T cell repertoires in COVID-19. Assay: immunoSEQ multiplex PCR; the TCRdb copy retains only in-frame clones and omits some. The table shows fewer than 400,000 clones, with 80% to 90% occurring only once. Material for sequencing was PBMCs or T cells enriched from blood (not recorded which). The receptor source for this set is a man aged 25-40 years who had recovered from COVID-19. The conserved cysteine and the conserved F or W are not part of the CDR3 here. For some rows the clone size is stated as once, few or many, or as a class when expanded; others skip it.

clone_size	j_call	v_call	cdr3_aa
.	TRBJ2-2	TRBV5-1	ASSLVLAGLNTGELF
.	TRBJ1-2	TRBV9	ASSSAGTDYGYT
once	TRBJ2-5	TRBV19	ASSIDRETQY
.	TRBJ2-3	TRBV7-2	ASSYQRGVGTDTQY
.	TRBJ1-1	TRBV12-3/TRBV12-4	ASSLTGITEAF
.	TRBJ2-5	TRBV10-3	AISEGPGNRLETQY
.	TRBJ1-1	TRBV7-2	ASSLYPGGNTEAF
.	TRBJ2-6	TRBV19	ASSIVGAGANVLT
.	TRBJ1-1	TRBV6-2/TRBV6-3	ASSYEYTEAF
.	TRBJ1-1	TRBV5-1	ASSFGAGGSGTEAF
.	TRBJ1-5	TRBV5-6	ASSSTGKGEGNQPQH
.	TRBJ2-5	TRBV5-1	ASSLGQGIGETQY
.	TRBJ2-1	TRBV2	ASSEGHTSSYNEQF
.	TRBJ1-3	TRBV3-1/TRBV3-2	ASSQSGNTIY
.	TRBJ1-2	TRBV7-9	ASSLNLEGYT
.	TRBJ1-2	TRBV6-2/TRBV6-3	ASSGTTLYGYT